One sample yielded the 8 T cell receptor beta chains listed below, sequenced in a study of Graves' ophthalmopathy and Graves' hyperthyroidism. RNA transcripts were the source from which TCR beta CDR3 regions were amplified. An initial RT-PCR round employing HTBI primers preceded a second-round multiplex PCR. Each CDR3 protein gets one entry after TCRdb re-called the multiplex PCR reads with MiXCR. The profile shows over 650,000 distinct CDR3 sequences, more than 40% of them singletons. Sequencing used peripheral blood. The receptors derive from an adult man with Graves' ophthalmopathy.

This clonotype came up many times. The rearrangement links TRBV20-1 to TRBJ2-5; 13 bases align to TRBD2. After removal of 6 bases from V and 5 bases from J, the junction contained 9 bases not matched to a gene. CDR3 length equals 15 residues. Germline-derived CDR1 and CDR2 are DFQATT and SNEGSKA (reference sequence). CDR3 region: CSARTSGSGEETQYF. Here the CDR3 DNA reads TGCAGTGCCCGGACTAGCGGGAGCGGTGAGGAGACCCAGTACTTC.

This chain links TRBV5-8 with TRBJ2-7, with D perhaps TRBD1 (5 bases). Germline CDR1 and CDR2: SGHTS and YDEGEE. The CDR3 has 15 residues. V lost 0 bases to trimming and J lost 1 base, with 11 bases between them. The DNA of the CDR3 is TGTGCCAGCAGCTTGGAGGGGTACTTATCCTACGAGCAGTACTTC. This gives the protein CASSLEGYLSYEQYF.

The chain joins TRBV4-1 to TRBJ1-5; D is uncertain. CDR1 and CDR2 from the germline V gene are MGHRA and YSYEKL. V was pared by 0 bases and J by 3 bases, with 12 bases between. The CDR3 sequence is 16 residues long. The CDR3 DNA reads as TGCGCCAGCAGCCAAGATAGGAGGATATCCAATCAGCCCCAGCATTTT. It codes for CASSQDRRISNQPQHF.

This clonotype was recorded many times. The V and J genes are TRBV2 and TRBJ1-1; D possibly corresponds to TRBD1 (5 bases). Per the germline V gene, CDR1 is SNHLY and CDR2 is FYNNEI. The CDR3 has 13 residues. The V gene lost 8 bases and the J gene lost 5 bases, with 15 bases spanning the gap. The CDR3 nucleotides read TGTGCCAGCGCGTGGGGCGGCGGAACTGAAGCTTTCTTT. As protein: CASAWGGGTEAFF.

This clonotype was seen many times. The CDR3 sequence: CASSYNGLRDGKLFF. The CDR3, as DNA: TGTGCCAGCAGCTATAACGGACTCAGGGATGGAAAACTGTTTTTT. The chain has TRBV7-9 and TRBJ1-4; TRBD1 might be the D (5 bases). Trimming stripped 4 bases from V and 10 bases from J, with 19 bases between. This CDR3 spans 15 amino acids. Per germline, CDR1 SEHNR and CDR2 FQNEAQ (reference sequence).

Ten or more counts support this clonotype. J is TRBJ2-7 and V is TRBV19, with no clear D. Per germline, CDR1 LNHDA and CDR2 SQIVND (reference sequence). The V end lost 4 bases, the J end lost 3 bases, and 10 bases lay between the germline ends. CDR3 length equals 13 residues. DNA for the CDR3: TGTGCCAGTAGTACCCCGCAGCGCTACGAGCAGTACTTC. Its protein is CASSTPQRYEQYF.

This clonotype showed up just once. The chain joins TRBV29-1 to TRBJ1-5; 14 bases are shared with TRBD2. Gene TRBJ2-3 matches the end of the DNA better, so the J call may be wrong. CDR1 is SQVTM and CDR2 is ANQGSEA in the germline V gene. The CDR3 is 15 residues long. The CDR3 DNA sequence: TGCAGCGTCGCTGGGACTAGCGGGAGAACAGATACGCAGTATTTT. Protein: CSVAGTSGRTDTQYF.

Note on this clonotype: Since a much larger clone is just one base distant, this may be a read error. The chain combines TRBV10-3 with TRBJ1-1; a weak D match, TRBD1 (5 bases). Deletions cut 8 bases from V and 7 bases from J, with 11 bases between. The germline CDR1 and CDR2 sequences are ENHRY and SYGVKD. This CDR3 spans 11 amino acids. CDR3 DNA: TGTGCCATCGGAAAACAGGATGAAGCTTTCTTT. It is translated as CAIGKQDEAFF.